The present T cell receptor (beta chain) was sequenced within a study of blood T cell repertoires in COVID-19. Study-wide background: Sample material is recorded as cDNA or gDNA derived from T cells, B-cell-depleted T cells, or PBMCs.

Profiled with immunoSEQ multiplex PCR; TCRdb holds only in-frame clones, not every one. The sample lists about 410,000 clones, roughly nine tenths seen once, with 1.5% to 2% in the top ten. CDR1 and CDR2 (germline): KGHDR, SFDVKD. There are 13 residues in the CDR3. The V end lost 4 bases, the J end lost 3 bases, and 8 bases lay between the germline ends. The origin of this receptor is a woman in her twenties or thirties who had recovered from COVID-19. Sequencing was carried out using PBMCs or T cells enriched from blood (not recorded which). V is TRBV24-1 and J is TRBJ2-5, with TRBD1 as a possible D gene (5 bases). The CDR3 sequence: CATSDGREETQYF. The CDR3 DNA reads as TGTGCCACCAGTGACGGCAGGGAAGAGACCCAGTACTTC.